A single sample gave rise to the 30 T cell receptor beta chains below, sequenced in a study of blood T cell repertoires in COVID-19. Repertoires were generated with immunoSEQ multiplex PCR, while TCRdb's copy carries only in-frame clones and drops some. This table holds 160,000 or so clones, 80% to 90% found once. Sequencing was done on a sample of peripheral blood. The receptors here all came from a middle-aged man with acute or convalescent COVID-19.

V and J are TRBV28 and TRBJ2-1; D may be TRBD1 (6 bases). Germline V gene lookup returns CDR1 MDHEN and CDR2 SYDVKM. Trimming shortened V by 6 bases and J by 2 bases, and 23 bases separated the two germline ends. This CDR3 contains 18 residues. CDR3 in DNA: TGTGCCAGCAGCATAGCCGTGCCCTGGACAGCTACCTACAATGAGCAGTTCTTC. This sequence encodes CASSIAVPWTATYNEQFF.

The genes are TRBV13 and TRBJ2-3, with a tentative D call TRBD2 (5 bases). Germline CDR1 and CDR2: PRHDT and FYEKMQ (reference sequence). V dropped 4 bases and J dropped 3 bases, with 5 bases sitting between them. This CDR3 comprises 12 residues. The CDR3 reads CASSSGTDTQYF. Here the CDR3 DNA reads TGTGCCAGCAGCTCGGGGACAGATACGCAGTATTTT.

The chain links TRBV29-1 to TRBJ1-2, with D possibly TRBD1 on 6 matching bases. CDR1 and CDR2 from the germline V gene are SQVTM and ANQGSEA. V lost 7 bases and J 7 bases, leaving 22 bases between the germline ends. The length of the CDR3 is 14 residues. The CDR3 DNA sequence: TGCAGCGACCTGGACAGTGCGACGTTCGTTGGCTACACCTTC. Translation: CSDLDSATFVGYTF.

The count of this clone is one. This sequence joins TRBV2 and TRBJ2-6; the D is unclear. The germline gives CDR1 SNHLY, CDR2 FYNNEI. The CDR3 is made up of 15 amino acids. Deletions cut 1 base from V and 0 bases from J, with 4 bases between. The CDR3 DNA reads TGTGCCAGCAGTGAAGTTATCTCTGGGGCCAACGTCCTGACTTTC. Translating it yields CASSEVISGANVLTF. Complete variable domain (other parts from reference TRBV2 and TRBJ2-6): EPEVTQTPSHQVTQMGQEVILRCVPISNHLYFYWYRQILGQKVEFLVSFYNNEISEKSEIFDDQFSVERPDGSNFTLKIRSTKLEDSAMYFCASSEVISGANVLTFGAGSRLTVL.

This clone has only one observation. CDR3 sequence: CASSFETGLRTEAFF. The CDR3, as DNA: TGCGCCAGCAGCTTCGAGACGGGGTTGAGAACTGAAGCTTTCTTT. The chain employs TRBV5-1 and TRBJ1-1; D remains unclear. V lost 2 bases to trimming and J lost 5 bases, with 16 bases between them. This CDR3 has 15 residues. The germline gives CDR1 SGHRS, CDR2 YFSETQ.

The chain carries TRBV7-2 and TRBJ2-1; 15 bases align to TRBD2. From germline, CDR1 is SGHTA and CDR2 FQGNSA. There are 17 residues in the CDR3. V lost 4 bases and J lost 7; bases outside the gene matches: 8. The DNA of the CDR3 is TGTGCCAGCAGCTCGCGGACTAGCGGGGGGGCCAGTAATGAGCAGTTCTTC. Translation: CASSSRTSGGASNEQFF.

Here the CDR3 DNA reads TGCGCCAGCCGTCAGGGCCCGAACACTGAAGCTTTCTTT. Translated, it gives CASRQGPNTEAFF. This chain connects TRBV5-1 to TRBJ1-1; perhaps TRBD1 as D (5 bases). The CDR3 is made up of 13 amino acids. Germline-derived CDR1 and CDR2 are SGHRS and YFSETQ. V gave up 7 bases and J gave up 1 base, with 11 bases separating them. The entire variable domain, with the rest obtained from reference TRBV5-1 and TRBJ1-1, is as follows: KAGVTQTPRYLIKTRGQQVTLSCSPISGHRSVSWYQQTPGQGLQFLFEYFSETQRNKGNFPGRFSGRQFSNSRSEMNVSTLELGDSALYLCASRQGPNTEAFFGQGTRLTVV.

This chain uses TRBV27 with TRBJ1-1; 7 nucleotides agree with TRBD1. Trimming removed 2 bases from V and 0 bases from J; junction bases left unmatched: 6. Per the germline V gene, CDR1 is MNHEY and CDR2 is SMNVEV (reference sequence). This CDR3 is 16 amino acids long. CDR3 loop: CASSLTLTGMNTEAFF. In DNA form, the CDR3 reads TGTGCCAGCAGTTTAACCTTGACAGGGATGAACACTGAAGCTTTCTTT.

The chain links TRBV4-1 to TRBJ1-1; 9 nucleotides match TRBD1. With 3 bases clipped from V and 1 base from J, the junction kept 9 bases outside the gene matches. The germline V gene has CDR1 MGHRA and CDR2 YSYEKL. The CDR3 is made up of 17 amino acids. CDR3 sequence (DNA): TGCGCCAGCAGCCAGGGACCGGGACAGGGACGGAACACTGAAGCTTTCTTT. Amino acids: CASSQGPGQGRNTEAFF.

The chain has TRBV2 and TRBJ1-5; D is undetermined. The ends were cut back, 4 bases at V and 0 bases at J, with 10 bases in the middle. The CDR3 sequence is 15 residues long. The germline gives CDR1 SNHLY, CDR2 FYNNEI. The CDR3 DNA sequence: TGTGCCAGCAGTGTGTGGGAGTTTAGCAATCAGCCCCAGCATTTT. It yields the protein CASSVWEFSNQPQHF.

A few counts support this clone. J is TRBJ2-7 and V is TRBV5-1, with D tentatively TRBD2 (6 bases). Per germline, CDR1 SGHRS and CDR2 YFSETQ. The CDR3 consists of 15 residues. Trimming pared 4 bases from V and 6 bases from J, leaving 20 bases between. The CDR3 loop is CASSSGGTSLSEQYF. The CDR3 DNA sequence: TGCGCCAGCAGCAGTGGGGGGACCAGTCTAAGCGAGCAGTACTTC. Together with reference TRBV5-1 and TRBJ2-7, the CDR3 gives the full variable domain: KAGVTQTPRYLIKTRGQQVTLSCSPISGHRSVSWYQQTPGQGLQFLFEYFSETQRNKGNFPGRFSGRQFSNSRSEMNVSTLELGDSALYLCASSSGGTSLSEQYFGPGTRLTVT.

The rearrangement links TRBV7-9 to TRBJ1-2, with D tentatively TRBD1 (6 bases). The CDR3 covers 15 residues. Between the trimmed V and J ends, which lost 3 bases and 7 bases, there was a span of 18 bases. The V gene's germline CDR1 is SEHNR and CDR2 FQNEAQ (reference sequence). This chain's CDR3 is CASSFELTGLLGYTF. The CDR3 DNA reads TGTGCCAGCAGCTTCGAACTGACAGGCCTCCTTGGCTACACCTTC.

This CDR3 is CASSQDPAGVGELFF. CDR3 sequence (DNA): TGCGCCAGCAGCCAAGATCCGGCGGGGGTGGGGGAGCTGTTTTTT. J is TRBJ2-2 and V is TRBV4-3; 7 bases match TRBD2. Looked up from germline, CDR1 is LGHNA and CDR2 is YSLEER. CDR3 size: 15 residues. J lost 8 bases, V lost 0 bases, and 6 bases had no gene match.

The rearrangement links TRBV7-9 to TRBJ1-6; D is ambiguous. This CDR3 has 11 amino acids. Germline loops: CDR1 SEHNR, CDR2 FQNEAQ (reference sequence). V lost 5 bases to trimming and J lost 10 bases, with 6 bases between them. CDR3: CASSHESPLHF. Here the CDR3 DNA reads TGTGCCAGCAGCCATGAGTCACCCCTCCACTTT.

The CDR3 here is CASRPGTGNYGYTF. The DNA of the CDR3 is TGTGCCAGCAGGCCCGGGACAGGGAACTATGGCTACACCTTC. This chain links TRBV6-5 with TRBJ1-2, with 9 positions matching TRBD1. J gave up 2 bases and V 6 bases, and 4 bases lay outside the gene matches. Looked up from germline, CDR1 is MNHEY and CDR2 is SVGAGI. The CDR3 runs to 14 residues.

The chain uses TRBV19 and TRBJ1-2, with 7 bases fitting TRBD1. J lost 6 bases, V lost 6 bases, and 7 bases had no gene match. CDR3 length: 13 residues. Germline V gene lookup returns CDR1 LNHDA and CDR2 SQIVND (reference sequence). The CDR3 nucleotides read TGTGCCAGTAGCCTCGTAGACAGGGATGGCTACACCTTC. Protein product: CASSLVDRDGYTF.

The table lists this clone with a count of one. The chain has TRBV11-2 and TRBJ2-7, with TRBD2 as a possible D gene (6 bases). Trimming cost V 8 bases and J 0 bases, with 11 bases left between them. Per germline, CDR1 SGHAT and CDR2 FQNNGV. The CDR3 length is 13 residues. The CDR3 DNA reads TGTGCCAGCGGGACGGACTACTCCTACGAGCAGTACTTC. Translated, it gives CASGTDYSYEQYF.

This clone has only a few counts. This chain links TRBV24-1 with TRBJ1-2; 9 nucleotides line up with TRBD1. Germline CDR1 KGHDR, CDR2 SFDVKD. The V gene end was trimmed by 4 bases and the J gene end by 2 bases; junction bases not matched to a gene: 7. The CDR3 is 16 residues long. CDR3 in amino acids: CATSDPRDRENYGYTF. The CDR3, as DNA: TGTGCCACCAGTGACCCGAGGGACAGGGAGAACTATGGCTACACCTTC.

The rearrangement uses TRBV6-2 or TRBV6-3 and TRBJ2-7, with 7 bases identical to TRBD2. J lost 4 bases, V lost 2 bases, and 5 bases had no gene match. CDR3 length equals 14 residues. Per the germline V gene, CDR1 is MNHEY and CDR2 is SVGEGT. CDR3 sequence (DNA): TGTGCCAGCAGTTACGTCGGGGGGATTTACGAGCAGTACTTC. Amino acid sequence: CASSYVGGIYEQYF.

The chain combines TRBV7-2 with TRBJ2-7; 9 nucleotides line up with TRBD2. The CDR3 has 15 amino acids. With 8 bases clipped from V and 4 bases from J, the junction kept 12 bases outside the gene matches. Germline CDR1 is SGHTA and CDR2 is FQGNSA. The CDR3 is CASSRPLAGTYEQYF. CDR3 sequence (DNA): TGTGCCAGCTCTCGGCCTCTAGCGGGGACGTACGAGCAGTACTTC.

This clone was seen a few times. The chain combines TRBV4-3 with TRBJ2-1; no clear D. CDR1 is LGHNA, CDR2 YSLEER, per germline. The V end lost 1 base, the J end lost 4 bases, and 11 bases lay between the germline ends. This CDR3 is 15 amino acids long. In DNA, the CDR3 is TGCGCCAGCAGCCAAGTCCTGACGGGTTACAATGAGCAGTTCTTC. Residues: CASSQVLTGYNEQFF.

The chain joins TRBV19 to TRBJ1-2, with D possibly TRBD1 on 6 matching bases. Germline V gene lookup returns CDR1 LNHDA and CDR2 SQIVND (reference sequence). The ends were cut back, 3 bases at V and 4 bases at J, with 9 bases in the middle. CDR3 length: 13 residues. CDR3 sequence reads: CASSITGRYGYTF. CDR3 in DNA: TGTGCCAGTAGTATTACAGGGCGCTATGGCTACACCTTC.

The chain employs TRBV7-2 and TRBJ2-3, with no clear D. The germline V gene has CDR1 SGHTA and CDR2 FQGNSA. The CDR3 extends over 12 amino acids. The V end was cut by 5 bases, the J end by 0 bases, with 3 bases between. The chain's CDR3 is CASSPSTDTQYF. The CDR3 DNA reads TGTGCCAGCAGCCCTAGCACAGATACGCAGTATTTT.

This rearrangement joins TRBV14 to TRBJ1-1; D gene unclear. V dropped 4 bases and J dropped 5 bases, with 14 bases sitting between them. Germline V gene data show CDR1 as SGHDN and CDR2 as FVKESK. The CDR3 runs to 14 residues. The CDR3 is CASSLSGVVTEAFF. The CDR3 DNA reads TGTGCCAGCAGCCTGTCCGGGGTAGTAACTGAAGCTTTCTTT. Together with reference TRBV14 and TRBJ1-1, the CDR3 gives the full variable domain: EAGVTQFPSHSVIEKGQTVTLRCDPISGHDNLYWYRRVMGKEIKFLLHFVKESKQDESGMPNNRFLAERTGGTYSTLKVQPAELEDSGVYFCASSLSGVVTEAFFGQGTRLTVV.

The rearrangement links TRBV3-1 (or the pseudogene TRBV3-2) to TRBJ1-3; D is perhaps TRBD1 (6 bases). CDR1 and CDR2 (germline): LGHDT, YNNKEL (reference sequence). The germline V and J ends were trimmed by 3 bases and 3 bases, with 15 bases remaining between them. The CDR3 consists of 16 residues. DNA for the CDR3: TGTGCCAGCAGCCACCAAGTGGGGGCTTATGGAAACACCATATATTTT. As protein: CASSHQVGAYGNTIYF.

V is TRBV5-4 and J is TRBJ1-1; no clear D gene. Deletions cut 4 bases from V and 1 base from J, with 17 bases between. CDR1 and CDR2 (germline): SGHNT, YYREEE (reference sequence). This CDR3 is 16 amino acids long. CDR3 protein: CASSPKRDGQNTEAFF. The CDR3 nucleotides are TGTGCCAGCAGCCCGAAGAGGGATGGGCAGAACACTGAAGCTTTCTTT. Full variable domain (outside the CDR3, taken from reference TRBV5-4 and TRBJ1-1): ETGVTQSPTHLIKTRGQQVTLRCSSQSGHNTVSWYQQALGQGPQFIFQYYREEENGRGNFPPRFSGLQFPNYSSELNVNALELDDSALYLCASSPKRDGQNTEAFFGQGTRLTVV.

The chain joins TRBV4-2 to TRBJ1-1, with D perhaps TRBD1 (5 bases). This CDR3 comprises 14 residues. Germline V CDR1 and CDR2: LGHNA, YNFKEQ. V was shortened by 0 bases and J by 5 bases, with 10 bases between the two germline ends. CDR3 coding DNA: TGTGCCAGCAGCCAAGAGGGGACTAGGACTGAAGCTTTCTTT. The encoded protein is CASSQEGTRTEAFF.

CDR3 sequence: CASGTGGRQETQYF. Here the CDR3 DNA reads TGTGCCAGTGGGACAGGGGGACGACAAGAGACCCAGTACTTC. The chain combines TRBV3-1 (or the pseudogene TRBV3-2) with TRBJ2-5; 11 positions agree with TRBD1. This CDR3 comprises 14 residues. V gave up 9 bases and J gave up 2 bases; unmatched junction bases: 5. Germline V gives CDR1 LGHDT, CDR2 YNNKEL (reference sequence).

J is TRBJ2-7 and V is TRBV10-3, with D possibly matching TRBD2 (5 bases). Germline CDR1 and CDR2: ENHRY and SYGVKD. V was shortened by 10 bases and J by 2 bases, with 24 bases between the two germline ends. The CDR3 runs 16 residues. The CDR3 here is CATRPTATAGAYEQYF. In nucleotides, the CDR3 is TGTGCCACCAGACCCACCGCGACTGCCGGGGCCTACGAGCAGTACTTC.

The V call is TRBV10-3, the J call TRBJ2-1; 7 nucleotides align to TRBD2. This CDR3 spans 13 amino acids. Per the germline V gene, CDR1 is ENHRY and CDR2 is SYGVKD. After removal of 11 bases from V and 4 bases from J, the junction contained 8 bases not matched to a gene. The CDR3 here is CAATSATYNEQFF. The CDR3 DNA is TGTGCCGCAACTAGCGCAACTTACAATGAGCAGTTCTTC.